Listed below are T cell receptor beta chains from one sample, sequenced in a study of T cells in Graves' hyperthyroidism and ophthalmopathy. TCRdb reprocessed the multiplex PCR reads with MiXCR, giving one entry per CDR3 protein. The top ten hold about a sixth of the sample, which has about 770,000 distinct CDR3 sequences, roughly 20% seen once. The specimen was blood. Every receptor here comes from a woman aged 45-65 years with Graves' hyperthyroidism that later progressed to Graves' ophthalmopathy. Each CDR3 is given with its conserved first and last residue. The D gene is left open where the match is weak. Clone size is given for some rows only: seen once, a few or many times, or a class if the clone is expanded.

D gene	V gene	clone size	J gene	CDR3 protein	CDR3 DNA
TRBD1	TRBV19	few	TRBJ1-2	CASIGTGGVGYTF	TGTGCCAGTATTGGGACAGGGGGTGTTGGCTACACCTTC
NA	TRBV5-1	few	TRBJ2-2	CASLLAANTGELFF	TGCGCCAGCTTACTCGCCGCGAACACCGGGGAGCTGTTTTTT
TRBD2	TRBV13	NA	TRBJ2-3	CASASGGATDTQYF	TGTGCCAGTGCTAGCGGGGGGGCAACAGATACGCAGTATTTT
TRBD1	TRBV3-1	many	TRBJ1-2	CASSHSDRGLGYTF	TGTGCCAGCAGCCACTCAGACAGGGGGCTTGGCTACACCTTC
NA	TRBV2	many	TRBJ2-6	CASRWVRSSGANVLTF	TGTGCCAGCCGTTGGGTGCGGAGCTCTGGGGCCAACGTCCTGACTTTC
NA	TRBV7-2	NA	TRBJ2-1	CASSTGYEQFF	TGTGCCAGCAGCACAGGGTATGAGCAGTTCTTC
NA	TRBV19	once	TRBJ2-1	CASSIRVGNNEQFF	TGTGCCAGTAGTATACGCGTAGGGAACAATGAGCAGTTCTTC
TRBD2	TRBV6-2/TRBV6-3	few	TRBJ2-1	CASSTSGGDYNEQFF	TGTGCCAGCAGTACTAGCGGGGGGGACTACAATGAGCAGTTCTTC
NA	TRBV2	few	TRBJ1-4	CASSAGQTTNEKLFF	TGTGCCAGCAGTGCCGGACAGACAACTAATGAAAAACTGTTTTTT
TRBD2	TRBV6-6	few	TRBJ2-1	CASSYSASGGYNEQFF	TGTGCCAGCAGTTACTCCGCTAGCGGGGGTTACAATGAGCAGTTCTTC
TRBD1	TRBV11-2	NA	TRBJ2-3	CASSSLGTGRVNKPDTQYF	TGTGCCAGCAGCTCGCTCGGGACAGGGCGGGTCAACAAACCAGATACGCAGTATTTT
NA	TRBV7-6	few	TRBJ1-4	CASSKDTHSDEKLFF	TGTGCCAGCAGCAAAGACACCCACAGCGATGAAAAACTGTTTTTT
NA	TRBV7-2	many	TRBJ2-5	CASSLRSGSGETQYF	TGTGCCAGCAGCTTAAGGTCAGGGTCGGGGGAGACCCAGTACTTC
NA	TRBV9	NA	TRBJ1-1	CASSPRPTEIGEAFF	TGTGCCAGCAGCCCCCGCCCGACAGAGATCGGTGAAGCTTTCTTT
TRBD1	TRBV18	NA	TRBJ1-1	CASRPQGGTEAFF	TGTGCCAGCCGTCCACAGGGGGGGACTGAAGCTTTCTTT
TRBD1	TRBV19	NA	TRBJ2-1	CASQTTGSSYNEQFF	TGTGCCAGTCAAACGACAGGGAGCTCCTACAATGAGCAGTTCTTC
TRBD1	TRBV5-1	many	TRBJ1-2	CASSPAGQGQYGYTF	TGCGCCAGCAGCCCGGCGGGACAGGGTCAGTACGGCTACACCTTC
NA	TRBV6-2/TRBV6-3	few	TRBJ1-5	CASSANTDSNQPQHF	TGTGCCAGCAGTGCCAACACAGATAGCAATCAGCCCCAGCATTTT
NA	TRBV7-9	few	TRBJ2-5	CASSLVGPYQETQYF	TGTGCCAGCAGCTTAGTCGGCCCTTACCAAGAGACCCAGTACTTC
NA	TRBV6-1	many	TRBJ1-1	CASSQGAGLNTEAFF	TGTGCCAGCAGCCAAGGGGCGGGCCTGAACACTGAAGCTTTCTTT
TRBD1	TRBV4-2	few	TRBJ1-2	CASSQDAPRQGIYGYTF	TGTGCCAGCAGCCAAGATGCCCCGCGACAGGGGATCTATGGCTACACCTTC
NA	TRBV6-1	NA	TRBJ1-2	CASSESVGLNGYTF	TGTGCCAGCAGTGAATCAGTGGGGCTAAATGGCTACACCTTC
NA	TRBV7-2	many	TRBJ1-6	CASNLQGSYNSPLHF	TGTGCCAGCAACCTTCAGGGTTCCTATAATTCACCCCTCCACTTT
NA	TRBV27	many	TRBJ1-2	CASTGGDGYTF	TGTGCCAGCACGGGGGGAGATGGCTACACCTTC
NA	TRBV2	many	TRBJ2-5	CAGGTVFQETQYF	TGTGCCGGGGGGACAGTCTTCCAAGAGACCCAGTACTTC
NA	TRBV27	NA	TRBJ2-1	CASSLAGIGGNEQFF	TGTGCCAGCAGTTTAGCAGGGATCGGGGGTAATGAGCAGTTCTTC
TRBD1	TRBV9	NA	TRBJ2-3	CASSSFGQGARDTQYF	TGTGCCAGCAGCTCATTCGGACAGGGGGCCCGGGATACGCAGTATTTT
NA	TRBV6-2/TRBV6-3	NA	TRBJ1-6	CASMRHQGDNSPLHF	TGTGCCAGCATGCGCCATCAGGGAGATAATTCACCCCTCCACTTT
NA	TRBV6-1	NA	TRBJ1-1	CASSEALAGKGTEAFF	TGTGCCAGCAGTGAAGCGCTGGCAGGGAAGGGCACTGAAGCTTTCTTT
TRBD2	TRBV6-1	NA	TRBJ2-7	CASSGLAGASYEQYF	TGTGCCAGCAGTGGACTAGCGGGGGCCTCCTACGAGCAGTACTTC
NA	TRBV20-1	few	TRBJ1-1	CSARVGGHLNTEAFF	TGCAGTGCTAGAGTCGGCGGACACTTGAACACTGAAGCTTTCTTT
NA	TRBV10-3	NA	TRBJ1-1	CAISADRGADTEAFF	TGTGCCATCAGTGCCGATAGGGGGGCGGACACTGAAGCTTTCTTT
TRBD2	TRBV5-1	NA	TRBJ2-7	CASSSLAGGRSYEQYF	TGCGCCAGCAGCTCTCTAGCGGGGGGGCGGTCCTACGAGCAGTACTTC
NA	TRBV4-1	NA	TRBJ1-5	CASSQDRNNQPQHF	TGCGCCAGCAGCCAAGACAGGAACAATCAGCCCCAGCATTTT
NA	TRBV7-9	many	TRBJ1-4	CASTSQSNEKLFF	TGTGCCAGCACATCCCAGAGTAATGAAAAACTGTTTTTT
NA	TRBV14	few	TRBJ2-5	CASSQDSWGTETQYF	TGTGCCAGCAGCCAAGATTCGTGGGGGACAGAGACCCAGTACTTC
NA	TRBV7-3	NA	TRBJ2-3	CASSIKTGRDTDTQYF	TGTGCCAGCAGCATCAAGACAGGGAGGGACACAGATACGCAGTATTTT
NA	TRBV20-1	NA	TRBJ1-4	CSASRGGTNEKLFF	TGCAGTGCCTCGCGGGGGGGAACTAATGAAAAACTGTTTTTT
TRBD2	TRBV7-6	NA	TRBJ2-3	CASSLVPAGRGDTQYF	TGTGCCAGCAGCTTAGTCCCAGCGGGGAGAGGAGATACGCAGTATTTT
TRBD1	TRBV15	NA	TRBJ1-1	CATSSDRGLTEAFF	TGTGCCACCAGCAGTGACAGGGGGCTTACTGAAGCTTTCTTT
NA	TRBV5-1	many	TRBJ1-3	CASSLTGHSGNTIYF	TGCGCCAGCAGCTTGACAGGGCACTCTGGAAACACCATATATTTT
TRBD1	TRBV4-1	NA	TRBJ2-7	CASSQGTGQGGEQYF	TGCGCCAGCAGCCAAGGAACGGGACAGGGGGGCGAGCAGTACTTC
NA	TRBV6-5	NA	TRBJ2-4	CASSYSFNSGAKNIQYF	TGTGCCAGCAGTTACTCCTTTAACAGTGGGGCCAAAAACATTCAGTACTTC
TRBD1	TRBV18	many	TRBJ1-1	CASSPQQGLNTEAFF	TGTGCCAGCTCACCACAACAGGGGTTGAACACTGAAGCTTTCTTT
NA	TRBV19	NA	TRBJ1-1	CASSGGETNTEAFF	TGTGCCAGTAGTGGGGGAGAAACGAACACTGAAGCTTTCTTT
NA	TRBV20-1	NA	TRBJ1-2	CSARDAWRGYTF	TGCAGTGCTAGAGACGCCTGGAGGGGCTACACCTTC
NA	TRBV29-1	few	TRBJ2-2	CSVEAYGKNTGELFF	TGCAGCGTTGAAGCGTACGGAAAGAACACCGGGGAGCTGTTTTTT
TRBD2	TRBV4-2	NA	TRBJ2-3	CASSQDRRIAGADTQYF	TGTGCCAGCAGCCAAGATCGGAGGATAGCGGGGGCAGATACGCAGTATTTT